What follows describes a single TCR beta chain. The data were obtained in a study of blood T cell repertoires in COVID-19. Living in 24 US areas, the participants were between 18 and 89 years of age. How the authors handled the data: Nucleated cell counts were estimated from reference gene primer amplification. The assay was immunoSEQ multiplex PCR, and TCRdb's table has in-frame clones only and misses some. For V, J and clone size, that table is used; D and trimming come from the DNA. In the table there are about 220,000 clones, approximately 83% of which are singletons. This TCR came from a woman aged 55 to 70 who had recovered from COVID-19. The sequenced material came from PBMCs or T cells enriched from blood (not recorded which).

The CDR3 loop reads CASSFRGYEQYF. The CDR3 DNA reads as TGTGCCAGCAGCTTCAGGGGATACGAGCAGTACTTC. The rearrangement joins TRBV13 to TRBJ2-7, with D possibly TRBD1 on 6 matching bases. Germline V CDR1 and CDR2: PRHDT, FYEKMQ (reference sequence). V was shortened by 3 bases and J by 4 bases, with 7 bases between the two germline ends. The CDR3 spans 12 residues.